This T cell receptor (beta chain) emerged from a study of blood T cell repertoires in COVID-19. Study as a whole: COVID-19 samples collected from the United States, Italy and Spain covered acute and convalescent phases. Sources were T cells, B-cell-depleted T cells, or PBMCs; the material itself was cDNA or gDNA.

In the original workflow: Counts of nucleated cells, estimated from reference gene primer amplification, were obtained. Libraries were prepared by immunoSEQ multiplex PCR; TCRdb keeps only in-frame clonotypes and omits some of them. V, J and clone size derive from that table, while D and trimming were established from the DNA sequence. The sample records 310,000 or so clones, about 91% being singletons. The CDR3 runs to 16 residues. The cohort comprised adults aged roughly 18 to 100 years residing in about 25 US areas. The receptor comes from a woman aged 18-29 years who had recovered from COVID-19. The material sequenced was PBMCs or T cells enriched from blood (not recorded which). The chain joins TRBV21-1 to TRBJ2-3; no check of the table's D call, TRBD2, against the DNA was made. TRBV21-1 is classified as a pseudogene. The CDR3 nucleotides read TGTGCCAGCAGCAAAGAGCTTGAGCCCCGGGGAGATACGCAGTATTTT. Translating gives CASSKELEPRGDTQYF.